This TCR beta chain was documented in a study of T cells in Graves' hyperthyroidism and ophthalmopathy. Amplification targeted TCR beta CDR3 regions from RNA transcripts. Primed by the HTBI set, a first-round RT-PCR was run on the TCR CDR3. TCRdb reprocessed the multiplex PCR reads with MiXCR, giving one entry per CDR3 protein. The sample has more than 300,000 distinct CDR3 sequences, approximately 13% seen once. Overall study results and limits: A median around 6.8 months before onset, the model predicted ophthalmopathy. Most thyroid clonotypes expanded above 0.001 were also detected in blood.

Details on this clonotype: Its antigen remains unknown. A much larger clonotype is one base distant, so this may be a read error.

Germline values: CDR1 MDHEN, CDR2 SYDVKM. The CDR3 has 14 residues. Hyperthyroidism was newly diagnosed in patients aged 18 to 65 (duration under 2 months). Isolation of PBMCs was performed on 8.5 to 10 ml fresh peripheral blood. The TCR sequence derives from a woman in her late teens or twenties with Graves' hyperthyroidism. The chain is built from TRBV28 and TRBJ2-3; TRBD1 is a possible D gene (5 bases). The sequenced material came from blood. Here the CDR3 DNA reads TGTGCCGGCAGTTTGTTCAGGGCCCGGGATACGCAGTATTTT. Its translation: CAGSLFRARDTQYF. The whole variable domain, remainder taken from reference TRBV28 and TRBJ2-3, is DVKVTQSSRYLVKRTGEKVFLECVQDMDHENMFWYRQDPGLGLRLIYFSYDVKMKEKGDIPEGYSVSREKKERFSLILESASTNQTSMYLCAGSLFRARDTQYFGPGTRLTVL.